This is a list of T cell receptor beta chains from one sample in a study of tumor-infiltrating lymphocytes in primary liver carcinoma. TCRdb passed the multiplex PCR reads through MiXCR, listing each CDR3 protein once. Among hundreds of thousands of distinct CDR3 sequences listed, 58% were seen once. Specimen: peripheral blood. The receptors shown here come from a woman aged 25 to 45 with primary liver carcinoma and hepatitis B virus infection. The CDR3 runs from the conserved cysteine through the conserved F or W. The D gene is left open where the match is weak. Clone size is not always given. Where it is, it says once, few, many or a class for expanded clones.

J gene | D gene | V gene | clone size | CDR3 protein | CDR3 DNA
TRBJ1-3 | TRBD1 | TRBV7-8 | few | CASSSEHRTGYGGNTIYF | TGTGCCAGCAGCTCCGAGCACAGGACAGGGTACGGAGGAAACACCATATATTTT
TRBJ2-1 | TRBD2 | TRBV12-5 | few | CASGLYPGTSGNNEQFF | TGTGCTAGTGGTCTCTATCCCGGGACTAGCGGCAACAATGAGCAGTTCTTC
TRBJ2-1 | TRBD2 | TRBV4-3 | many | CASSQEPAGEVGYNEQFF | TGCGCCAGCAGCCAAGAGCCGGCGGGGGAGGTAGGCTACAATGAGCAGTTCTTC
TRBJ2-7 | - | TRBV6-6 | few | CASSATGSSYEQYF | TGTGCCAGCAGTGCGACCGGGAGCTCCTACGAGCAGTACTTC
TRBJ1-1 | - | TRBV6-5 | - | CASRQDTEAFF | TGTGCCAGCCGCCAGGACACTGAAGCTTTCTTT
TRBJ2-1 | TRBD2 | TRBV14 | - | CASSQGLAVNEQFF | TGTGCCAGCAGCCAAGGACTAGCGGTAAATGAGCAGTTCTTC
TRBJ2-1 | - | TRBV12-3/TRBV12-4 | many | CASSPTSPVGEQFF | TGTGCCAGCAGCCCGACTAGTCCGGTGGGTGAGCAGTTCTTC
TRBJ2-1 | - | TRBV10-2 | - | CASSEGSPLSNEQFF | TGCGCCAGCAGTGAGGGATCACCACTCTCCAATGAGCAGTTCTTC
TRBJ2-1 | - | TRBV6-5 | few | CASTPRGRVQGNEQFF | TGTGCCAGCACCCCACGGGGTAGGGTCCAGGGTAATGAGCAGTTCTTC
TRBJ2-1 | - | TRBV29-1 | many | CSVVGQFINEQFF | TGCAGCGTTGTAGGACAGTTTATCAATGAGCAGTTCTTC
TRBJ1-1 | - | TRBV11-3 | - | CASRRLGTVNTEAFF | TGTGCCAGCAGGCGACTGGGCACAGTGAATACTGAAGCTTTCTTT
TRBJ1-6 | TRBD1 | TRBV19 | - | CASSLTGVSLLHF | TGTGCCAGTAGCCTGACAGGGGTTTCACTCCTCCACTTT
TRBJ1-2 | - | TRBV5-5 | - | CAGSLWATYGYTF | TGTGCCGGCAGCTTGTGGGCCACCTATGGCTACACCTTC
TRBJ2-3 | - | TRBV11-2 | - | CASSLGIVGTQYF | TGTGCCAGCAGCTTAGGTATTGTCGGTACGCAGTATTTT
TRBJ1-1 | TRBD1 | TRBV6-2/TRBV6-3 | - | CASSARNRGLNTEAFF | TGTGCCAGCAGTGCCCGGAACAGGGGATTGAACACTGAAGCTTTCTTT
TRBJ2-1 | - | TRBV11-2 | - | CVNSLVAYNEQFF | TGTGTCAACAGCTTAGTTGCGTACAATGAGCAGTTCTTC
TRBJ2-7 | - | TRBV6-2/TRBV6-3 | - | CANTILAQYF | TGTGCCAACACAATACTAGCCCAATACTTC
TRBJ2-1 | TRBD1 | TRBV12-3/TRBV12-4 | many | CASSLAGGIEQFF | TGTGCCAGCAGTTTGGCAGGGGGCATTGAGCAGTTCTTC
TRBJ2-1 | - | TRBV11-3 | - | CASSPSRGNEEFF | TGTGCCAGCAGTCCCAGCCGGGGCAATGAGGAGTTCTTC
TRBJ1-1 | - | TRBV6-5 | - | CASSYSPSNTEAFF | TGTGCCAGCAGTTACTCTCCTTCCAACACTGAAGCTTTCTTT
TRBJ2-5 | TRBD1 | TRBV29-1 | once | CSAMGQGFPETQYF | TGCAGCGCCATGGGACAGGGGTTCCCAGAGACCCAGTACTTC
TRBJ2-7 | TRBD2 | TRBV6-5 | few | CASSKTSGNYYEQYF | TGTGCCAGCAGTAAGACTAGCGGAAACTACTACGAGCAGTACTTC
TRBJ2-3 | TRBD2 | TRBV11-2 | - | CAKSSAWASGPKDTQYF | TGTGCCAAGAGTTCCGCCTGGGCTAGCGGACCCAAAGATACGCAGTATTTT
TRBJ2-7 | - | TRBV7-9 | once | CASSPDGPEQYF | TGTGCCAGCAGCCCGGACGGACCGGAGCAGTACTTC
TRBJ2-2 | - | TRBV4-3 | few | CASSQYTSYGELFF | TGTGCCAGCAGCCAATACACTAGTTACGGGGAGCTGTTTTTT
TRBJ2-1 | TRBD2 | TRBV11-3 | many | CASSLGRREGQGEQFF | TGTGCCAGCAGCTTAGGGAGGCGGGAGGGCCAGGGTGAGCAGTTCTTC
TRBJ2-1 | - | TRBV12-5 | - | CASGTSPRQFF | TGTGCTAGTGGCACCTCCCCCCGGCAGTTCTTC
TRBJ2-5 | TRBD1 | TRBV12-3/TRBV12-4 | - | CASSSPDRGKEIQNF | TGTGCCAGCAGTTCCCCGGACAGGGGGAAAGAGATTCAGAACTTC
TRBJ2-1 | - | TRBV11-2 | - | CTSTTIHKQFF | TGTACCAGCACCACCATCCATAAGCAGTTCTTC
TRBJ2-1 | TRBD2 | TRBV7-9 | - | CASSRTSANEQFF | TGTGCCAGCAGCCGGACTAGCGCGAATGAGCAGTTCTTC
TRBJ2-4 | - | TRBV2 | - | CASSVGENIQYF | TGTGCCAGCAGTGTAGGGGAAAACATTCAGTACTTC
TRBJ2-7 | TRBD1 | TRBV13 | - | CASRHGEGAVEHYF | TGTGCCAGCAGACATGGTGAGGGGGCGGTCGAGCACTACTTC
TRBJ2-7 | - | TRBV6-1 | - | CALRTTVYEQYF | TGTGCTCTTAGGACAACCGTCTACGAGCAGTACTTC
TRBJ2-2 | TRBD1 | TRBV30 | - | CAWSPYRGRNTGELFF | TGTGCCTGGAGTCCCTACAGGGGCAGAAACACCGGGGAGCTGTTTTTT
TRBJ1-5 | - | TRBV28 | - | CASRRAGVNQPQHF | TGTGCCAGCCGCAGGGCAGGGGTCAATCAGCCCCAGCATTTT
TRBJ2-5 | TRBD1 | TRBV14 | - | CASSDTGTARETQYF | TGTGCCAGCAGCGATACCGGGACAGCTAGGGAGACCCAGTACTTC
TRBJ2-3 | - | TRBV6-5 | - | CASSYSVTNTDTQYF | TGTGCCAGCAGTTACTCTGTCACTAACACAGATACGCAGTATTTT
TRBJ2-5 | TRBD1 | TRBV6-1 | once | CTSSVTGGRETQYF | TGTACCAGCAGTGTCACAGGGGGCCGGGAGACCCAGTACTTC
TRBJ2-3 | - | TRBV11-2 | - | CASSPWTDMQYF | TGTGCCAGTAGCCCGTGGACAGATATGCAGTATTTT
TRBJ1-1 | TRBD1 | TRBV10-2 | - | CASLDRVSRTEAFF | TGCGCCAGCCTCGACAGGGTTTCCAGGACTGAAGCTTTCTTT
TRBJ2-7 | - | TRBV21-1 | - | CASSKGQGWYEQYF | TGTGCCAGCAGCAAAGGACAGGGGTGGTACGAGCAGTACTTC
TRBJ1-1 | TRBD1 | TRBV6-1 | - | CATGDRAGEAFF | TGTGCCACCGGGGACAGGGCCGGTGAAGCTTTCTTT
TRBJ2-7 | - | TRBV11-1 | - | CTSSETGGYEQCF | TGTACCAGCAGCGAGACGGGCGGCTACGAGCAGTGCTTC
TRBJ2-5 | - | TRBV13 | - | CATSLRGWVIKETQYF | TGTGCCACCAGCTTAAGGGGCTGGGTAATTAAGGAGACCCAGTACTTC
TRBJ1-5 | TRBD1 | TRBV6-1 | - | CASWGTGLQPQHF | TGTGCCAGCTGGGGGACAGGGCTACAGCCCCAGCATTTT
TRBJ2-7 | - | TRBV11-2 | many | CASSHLFRAPIYEQYF | TGTGCCAGCAGCCACTTGTTCCGGGCCCCCATCTACGAGCAGTACTTC
TRBJ2-1 | TRBD2 | TRBV12-3/TRBV12-4 | - | CASSTGTKNLKPYNKQFF | TGTGCCAGCAGTACCGGGACTAAAAATCTGAAGCCTTACAATAAGCAGTTCTTC
TRBJ1-5 | TRBD1 | TRBV6-6 | few | CASSGTGGNQPQHF | TGTGCCAGCTCCGGGACAGGGGGCAATCAGCCCCAGCATTTT
TRBJ1-5 | TRBD1 | TRBV29-1 | many | CSVGQGARQPQHF | TGCAGCGTTGGTCAGGGGGCACGTCAGCCCCAGCATTTT
TRBJ1-1 | - | TRBV6-5 | many | CASSYHRQNTEAFF | TGTGCCAGCAGTTACCACCGACAGAACACTGAAGCTTTCTTT
TRBJ2-1 | TRBD2 | TRBV6-5 | - | CASRSSSGNSNEQFF | TGTGCCAGCAGGTCTTCTAGCGGCAACTCCAATGAGCAGTTCTTC
TRBJ2-3 | - | TRBV5-4 | few | CASTYGGGRTDTQYF | TGTGCCAGCACCTATGGCGGCGGACGCACAGATACGCAGTATTTT